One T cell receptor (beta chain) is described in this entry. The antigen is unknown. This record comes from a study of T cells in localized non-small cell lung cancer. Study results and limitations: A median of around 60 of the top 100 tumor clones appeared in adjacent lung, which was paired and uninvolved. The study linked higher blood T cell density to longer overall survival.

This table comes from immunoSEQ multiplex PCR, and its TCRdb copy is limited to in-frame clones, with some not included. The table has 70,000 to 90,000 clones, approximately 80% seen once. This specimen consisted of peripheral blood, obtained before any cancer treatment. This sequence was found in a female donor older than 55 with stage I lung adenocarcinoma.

In DNA, the CDR3 is TGTGCCAGCAGCCCAGGGACAGGTCATACGCAGTATTTT. Translated, it gives CASSPGTGHTQYF. The chain has TRBV7-9 and TRBJ2-3, with TRBD1 identical over 8 bases. V gave up 5 bases and J gave up 7 bases; unmatched junction bases: 5. Germline CDR1 is SEHNR and CDR2 is FQNEAQ (reference sequence). The CDR3 is 13 residues long.